These T cell receptor beta chains were read from a single sample in a study of cytomegalovirus exposure and HLA in healthy donors. The repertoire was sequenced with immunoSEQ multiplex PCR; TCRdb's copy has only in-frame clones and lacks some. The ten most abundant clones cover 1% to 1.5% of a sample with around 150,000 clones. Input material: PBMCs. The source is an older woman in good health and CMV-seronegative. CDR3s include the opening cysteine and the closing phenylalanine or tryptophan. A D gene is named only where the DNA matches it firmly.

d_call j_call v_call cdr3_nt cdr3_aa
NA TRBJ1-5 TRBV5-5 TGTGCCAGCAGCTTTTCGGGCAATCAGCCCCAGCATTTT CASSFSGNQPQHF
TRBD2 TRBJ2-3 TRBV30 TGTGCCTGGAAAAAGGGTCGCCCGGGGGGGACAGATACGCAGTATTTT CAWKKGRPGGTDTQYF
NA TRBJ1-5 TRBV30 TGTGCCTGGAGTGCCAGGGGAAATCAGCCCCAGCATTTT CAWSARGNQPQHF
TRBD1 TRBJ2-7 TRBV9 TGTGCCAGCAGCGTGTTAAGCCGGGACAGCTTAGATTACGAGCAGTACTTC CASSVLSRDSLDYEQYF
NA TRBJ1-1 TRBV5-4 TGTGCCAGCAGCCTCGTGCGAGGGGAAGCTTTCTTT CASSLVRGEAFF
TRBD2 TRBJ2-5 TRBV7-2 TGTGCCAGCAGCTTAGTGGCGGGGGGGCAAGAGACCCAGTACTTC CASSLVAGGQETQYF
NA TRBJ1-2 TRBV2 TGTGCCAGCAGTCTGGGGGGTGGTGGCTACACCTTC CASSLGGGGYTF
NA TRBJ2-1 TRBV11-2 TGTGCCAGCAGACGCACAGGGTTAAATGAGCAGTTCTTC CASRRTGLNEQFF
TRBD2 TRBJ2-5 TRBV5-1 TGCGCCAGCAGCTTTGGACTAGCGGGAGTGGTAGAGACCCAGTACTTC CASSFGLAGVVETQYF
NA TRBJ2-2 TRBV27 TGTGCCAGCACTGGAGGGACGGCCGGGGAGCTGTTTTTT CASTGGTAGELFF